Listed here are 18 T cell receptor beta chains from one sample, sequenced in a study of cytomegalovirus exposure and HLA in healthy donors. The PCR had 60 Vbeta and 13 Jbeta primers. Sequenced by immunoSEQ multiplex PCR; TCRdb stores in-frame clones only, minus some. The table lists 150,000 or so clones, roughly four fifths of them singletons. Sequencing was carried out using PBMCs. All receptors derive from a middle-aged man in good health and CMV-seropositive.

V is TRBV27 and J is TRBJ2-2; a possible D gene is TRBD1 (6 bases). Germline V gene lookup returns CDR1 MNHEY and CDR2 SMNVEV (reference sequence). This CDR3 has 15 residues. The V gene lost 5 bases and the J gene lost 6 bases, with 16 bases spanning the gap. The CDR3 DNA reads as TGTGCCAGCAGTGCCGGGACAAGGATGTCCGGGGAGCTGTTTTTT. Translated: CASSAGTRMSGELFF.

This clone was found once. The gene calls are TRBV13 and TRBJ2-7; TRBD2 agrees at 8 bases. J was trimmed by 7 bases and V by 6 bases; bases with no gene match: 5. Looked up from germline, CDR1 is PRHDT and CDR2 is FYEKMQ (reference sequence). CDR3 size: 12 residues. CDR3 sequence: CASSSGLAEQYF. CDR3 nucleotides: TGTGCCAGCAGTTCCGGACTAGCTGAGCAGTACTTC.

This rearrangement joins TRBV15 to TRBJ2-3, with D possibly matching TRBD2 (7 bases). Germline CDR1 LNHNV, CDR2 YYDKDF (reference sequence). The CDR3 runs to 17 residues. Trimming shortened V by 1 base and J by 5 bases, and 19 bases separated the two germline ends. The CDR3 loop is CATSRGGGRGGGDTQYF. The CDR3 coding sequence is TGTGCCACCAGCAGAGGTGGCGGAAGGGGAGGGGGAGATACGCAGTATTTT.

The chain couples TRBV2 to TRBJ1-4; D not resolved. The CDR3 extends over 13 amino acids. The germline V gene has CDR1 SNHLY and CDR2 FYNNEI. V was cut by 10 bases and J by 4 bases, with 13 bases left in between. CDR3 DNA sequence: TGTGCCACAGCGCAACGTGGTAATGAAAAACTGTTTTTT. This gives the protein CATAQRGNEKLFF.

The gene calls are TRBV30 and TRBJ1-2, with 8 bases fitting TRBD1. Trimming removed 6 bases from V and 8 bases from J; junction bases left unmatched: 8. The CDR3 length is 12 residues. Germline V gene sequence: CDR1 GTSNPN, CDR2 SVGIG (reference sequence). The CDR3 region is CACMDRVGGYTF. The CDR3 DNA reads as TGTGCCTGTATGGACAGGGTGGGAGGCTACACCTTC.

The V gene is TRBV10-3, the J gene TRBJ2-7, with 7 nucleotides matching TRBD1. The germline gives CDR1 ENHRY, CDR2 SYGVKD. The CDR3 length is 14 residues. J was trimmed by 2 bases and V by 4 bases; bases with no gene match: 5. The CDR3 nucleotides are TGTGCCATCAGTGCTACAGGGGAACCCTACGAGCAGTACTTC. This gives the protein CAISATGEPYEQYF.

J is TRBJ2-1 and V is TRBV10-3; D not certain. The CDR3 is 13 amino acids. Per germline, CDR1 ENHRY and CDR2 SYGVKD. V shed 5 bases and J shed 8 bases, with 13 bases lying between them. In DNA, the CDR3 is TGTGCCATCAGTCGCGACCAGCGCCATGAGCAGTTCTTC. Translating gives CAISRDQRHEQFF.

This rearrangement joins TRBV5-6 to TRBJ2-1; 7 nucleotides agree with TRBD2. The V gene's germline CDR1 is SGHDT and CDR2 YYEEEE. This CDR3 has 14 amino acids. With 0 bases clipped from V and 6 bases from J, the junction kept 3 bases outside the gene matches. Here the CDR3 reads CASSLARLANEQFF. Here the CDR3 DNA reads TGTGCCAGCAGCTTGGCAAGACTAGCCAATGAGCAGTTCTTC.

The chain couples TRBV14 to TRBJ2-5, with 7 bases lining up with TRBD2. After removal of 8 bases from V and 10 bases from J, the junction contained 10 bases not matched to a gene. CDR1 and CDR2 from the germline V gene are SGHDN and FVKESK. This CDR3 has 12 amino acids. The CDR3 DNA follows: TGTGCCAGCTCCCCTAGCGGCCTACACCAGTACTTC. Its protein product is CASSPSGLHQYF.

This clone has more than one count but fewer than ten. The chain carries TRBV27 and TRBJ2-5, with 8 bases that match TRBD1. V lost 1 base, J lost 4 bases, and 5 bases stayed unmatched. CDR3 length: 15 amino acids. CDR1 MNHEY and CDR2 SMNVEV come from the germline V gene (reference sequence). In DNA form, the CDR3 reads TGTGCCAGCAGTTTATACCCAGGGGGCTCAGAGACCCAGTACTTC. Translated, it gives CASSLYPGGSETQYF.

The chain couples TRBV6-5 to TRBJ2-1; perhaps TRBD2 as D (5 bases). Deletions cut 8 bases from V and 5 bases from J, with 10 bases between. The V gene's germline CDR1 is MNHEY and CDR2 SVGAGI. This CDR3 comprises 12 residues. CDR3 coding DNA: TGTGCCAGCTCCCCGGGAAACAATGAGCAGTTCTTC. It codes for CASSPGNNEQFF.

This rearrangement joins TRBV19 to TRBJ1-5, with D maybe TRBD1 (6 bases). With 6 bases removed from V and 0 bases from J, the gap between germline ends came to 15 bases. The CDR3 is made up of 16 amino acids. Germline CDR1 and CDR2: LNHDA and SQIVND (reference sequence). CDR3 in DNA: TGTGCCAGTAGAGGGGGAGGGGGAAGTAGCAATCAGCCCCAGCATTTT. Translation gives CASRGGGGSSNQPQHF.

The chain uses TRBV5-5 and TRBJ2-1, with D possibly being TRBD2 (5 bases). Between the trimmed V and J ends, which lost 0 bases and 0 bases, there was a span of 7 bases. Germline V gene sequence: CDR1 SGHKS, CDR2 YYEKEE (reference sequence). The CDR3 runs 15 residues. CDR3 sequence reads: CASSLAGSSYNEQFF. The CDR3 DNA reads TGTGCCAGCAGCTTGGCGGGAAGCTCCTACAATGAGCAGTTCTTC.

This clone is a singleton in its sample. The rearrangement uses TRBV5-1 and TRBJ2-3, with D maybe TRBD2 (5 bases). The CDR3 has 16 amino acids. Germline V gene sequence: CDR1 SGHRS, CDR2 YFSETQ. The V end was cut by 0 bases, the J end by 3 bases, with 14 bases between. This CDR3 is CASSLVGRAGTDTQYF. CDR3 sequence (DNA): TGCGCCAGCAGCTTGGTTGGTAGGGCGGGTACAGATACGCAGTATTTT.

The CDR3 region has the DNA TGTGCCTGGAACCTATATAACGGGAGGTTTCCCGATACGCAGTATTTT. Its protein is CAWNLYNGRFPDTQYF. The chain couples TRBV30 to TRBJ2-3, with TRBD2 matching over 7 bases. The CDR3 consists of 16 residues. V lost 4 bases, J lost 6 bases, and 16 bases stayed unmatched. CDR1 GTSNPN and CDR2 SVGIG come from the germline V gene (reference sequence).

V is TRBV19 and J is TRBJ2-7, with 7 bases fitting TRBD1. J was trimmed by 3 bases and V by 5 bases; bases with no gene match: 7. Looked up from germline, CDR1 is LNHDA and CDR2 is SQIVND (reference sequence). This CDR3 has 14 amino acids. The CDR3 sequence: CASSWGQSHYEQYF. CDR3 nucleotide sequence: TGTGCCAGTAGTTGGGGACAGAGTCACTACGAGCAGTACTTC.

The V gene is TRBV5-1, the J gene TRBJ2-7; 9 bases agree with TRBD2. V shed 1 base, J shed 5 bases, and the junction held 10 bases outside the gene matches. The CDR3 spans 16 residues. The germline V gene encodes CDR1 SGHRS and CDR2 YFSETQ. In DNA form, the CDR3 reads TGCGCCAGCAGCTTGACCGCGGGAGGGCCTTCCAACGAGCAGTACTTC. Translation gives CASSLTAGGPSNEQYF.

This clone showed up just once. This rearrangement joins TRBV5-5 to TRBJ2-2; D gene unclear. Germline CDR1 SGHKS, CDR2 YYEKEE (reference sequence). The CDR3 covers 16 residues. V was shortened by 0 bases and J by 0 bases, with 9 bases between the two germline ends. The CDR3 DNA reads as TGTGCCAGCAGCTTGGACCCTAGGCCGAACACCGGGGAGCTGTTTTTT. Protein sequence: CASSLDPRPNTGELFF.